These T cell receptor beta chains were read from a single sample in a study of T cell responses to AZD1222 COVID-19 vaccine. The protocol was immunoSEQ multiplex PCR, while the TCRdb copy is restricted to in-frame clones and leaves out a portion. The sample has over 130,000 clones; approximately 92% are singletons. The sample in question was peripheral blood, obtained 28 days after the second AZD1222 dose. These receptors all come from an adult who received the AZD1222 COVID-19 vaccine. CDR3s include the opening cysteine and the closing phenylalanine or tryptophan. A D gene is named only where the DNA matches it firmly. Some rows have no size entry. The others give once, few or many, or a class for an expanded clone.

v_gene,j_gene,abundance,d_gene,CDR3nt,CDR3aa
TRBV28,TRBJ2-1,-,TRBD2,TGTGCCAGCAGGGGGGCCCCCGGGACTAGCGGGACCAATGAGCAGTTCTTC,CASRGAPGTSGTNEQFF
TRBV29-1,TRBJ1-2,-,-,TGCAGCGTGGGGTCGGGACGGCTAGGCTACACCTTC,CSVGSGRLGYTF
TRBV29-1,TRBJ2-5,-,-,TGCAGCGTTGAAGTAGCAGGGATTGAGGCAGAGACCCAGTACTTC,CSVEVAGIEAETQYF
TRBV2,TRBJ1-1,-,-,TGTGCCAGCAGAGATAGGCAGGGGCTAGGTGCTTTCTTT,CASRDRQGLGAFF
TRBV7-2,TRBJ2-3,-,-,TGTGCCAGCAGCTTAGGGGCGGGCACAGATACGCAGTATTTT,CASSLGAGTDTQYF
TRBV27,TRBJ1-2,-,-,TGTGCCAGCAGTTTAGGGGCCGGTAACTATGGCTACACCTTC,CASSLGAGNYGYTF
TRBV28,TRBJ1-2,-,TRBD1,TGTGCCAGCGGAGGGGACAGGGGCTATGGCTACACCTTC,CASGGDRGYGYTF
TRBV18,TRBJ2-7,-,-,TGTGCCAGCTCACCCGGGGGGCTAGCTGAGCAGTACTTC,CASSPGGLAEQYF
TRBV2,TRBJ1-2,once,-,TGTGCCAGCAGACGGGACGGTAACTATGGCTACACCTTC,CASRRDGNYGYTF
TRBV5-1,TRBJ1-1,-,TRBD1,TGCGCCAGCAGCTCTACCGGCCTAGGGGGCGCGGACACTGAAGCTTTCTTT,CASSSTGLGGADTEAFF
TRBV5-4,TRBJ1-1,-,-,TGTGCCAGCAGCCGACAAAAGAGAGCTCTGAACACTGAAGCTTTCTTT,CASSRQKRALNTEAFF
TRBV24-1,TRBJ2-1,-,TRBD2,TGTGCCACCAGTGATTTGCAAGGTAGCGGGAGACACAATGAGCAGTTCTTC,CATSDLQGSGRHNEQFF
TRBV18,TRBJ2-1,-,TRBD1,TGTGCCAGCTCACCACAGGGGGCGGCGGTTGCGAATGAGCAGTTCTTC,CASSPQGAAVANEQFF
TRBV28,TRBJ2-2,-,-,TGTGCCAGCAGTAACTGGGACGGAGGTGGGGAGCTGTTTTTT,CASSNWDGGGELFF
TRBV10-1,TRBJ2-1,-,-,TGCGCCAGCAGTGGTGGTAGCGGCTACAATGAGCAGTTCTTC,CASSGGSGYNEQFF
TRBV20-1,TRBJ2-7,few,-,TGCAGTGCTAGTAACACCTACGAGCAGTACTTC,CSASNTYEQYF
TRBV19,TRBJ1-5,-,-,TGTGCCAGTAGCCCCCCGGGGGCGGGTCAGCCCCAGCATTTT,CASSPPGAGQPQHF
TRBV10-1,TRBJ1-1,-,TRBD1,TGCGCCAGCGGGAACGGACAGGGCACTGAAGCTTTCTTT,CASGNGQGTEAFF
TRBV25-1,TRBJ1-5,-,TRBD1,TGTGCCAGCAGGCCACAGGGGGCGAGTCAGCCCCAGCATTTT,CASRPQGASQPQHF
TRBV30,TRBJ1-4,-,TRBD1,TGTGCCTGGAGTGTACTAGGGGGCAAACTGTTTTTT,CAWSVLGGKLFF
TRBV27,TRBJ1-2,-,TRBD1,TGTGCCAGCAGACAGGGGACAAGTGGCTACACCTTC,CASRQGTSGYTF
TRBV30,TRBJ2-1,-,TRBD2,TGTGCCTGGTCAGGGGTAGCGGGAGTTTCGCGGAATGAGCAGTTCTTC,CAWSGVAGVSRNEQFF
TRBV9,TRBJ2-7,-,-,TGTGCCAGCAGCGTAGGGGCCTACTCCTACGAGCAGTACTTC,CASSVGAYSYEQYF
TRBV6-5,TRBJ2-7,few,TRBD2,TGTGCCAGCAGGCCCGGGACTAGCGGATGGGACGAGCAGTACTTC,CASRPGTSGWDEQYF
TRBV5-4,TRBJ2-1,-,TRBD2,TGTGCCAGCAGCCCGGGACTAGCGGGAGCTGGGGAGCAGTTCTTC,CASSPGLAGAGEQFF
TRBV19,TRBJ1-2,few,-,TGTGCCAGTAGTAGCCCCCCGTGGGCAGGGAGCCCGGGTGGCTACACCTTC,CASSSPPWAGSPGGYTF
TRBV7-8,TRBJ2-5,-,-,TGTGCCAGCAGCTTAGTCGGCAGGGGTGTTTGGGAGACCCAGTACTTC,CASSLVGRGVWETQYF
TRBV9,TRBJ1-6,-,TRBD1,TGTGCCAGCAGCAGACAGGGCTCCTATAATTCACCCCTCCACTTT,CASSRQGSYNSPLHF